A selection of T cell receptor beta chains follows, all from one sample in a study of blood T cell repertoires in COVID-19. Clones were read by immunoSEQ multiplex PCR, and TCRdb kept only the in-frame ones, dropping some. The table has some 340,000 clones, over 75% seen once; the top ten hold under 5.5%. Sequenced: PBMCs or T cells enriched from blood (not recorded which). Every receptor here comes from a woman aged 25 to 45 who had recovered from COVID-19. The CDR3 runs from the conserved cysteine through the conserved F or W. The D gene is left open where the match is weak. A clone size is listed for some rows: how often the clone was seen (once, few, many), or a class if it is expanded.

d_call	cdr3_length	v_call	j_call	clone_size	cdr3_nt	cdr3_aa
.	16	TRBV4-2	TRBJ1-2	.	TGTGCCAGCAGCCGAACCCCCGGTCAGGGGACCTATGGCTACACCTTC	CASSRTPGQGTYGYTF
.	15	TRBV4-2	TRBJ1-2	.	TGTGCCAGCAGCCAAGGACGAGGGGGATTTACTGGCTACACCTTC	CASSQGRGGFTGYTF
TRBD2	16	TRBV5-4	TRBJ2-3	.	TGTGCCAGCAGCTTGGAGCTAGCGGGGGACACAGATACGCAGTATTTT	CASSLELAGDTDTQYF
.	18	TRBV21-1	TRBJ1-4	.	TGTGCCAGCAGCACCCATTTCGACAGCCCCATGAGCGATGAAAAACTGTTTTTT	CASSTHFDSPMSDEKLFF
.	17	TRBV7-9	TRBJ2-3	.	TGTGCCAGCAGCTATCCCCGGCTAGCAGCCTTCACAGATACGCAGTATTTT	CASSYPRLAAFTDTQYF
.	11	TRBV7-2	TRBJ2-1	.	TGTGCCAGCAGCTTAGCAGCCCAGCAGTTCTTC	CASSLAAQQFF
.	15	TRBV19	TRBJ1-2	.	TGTGCCAGTAGTATAGATGGAGGGGAACTCTATGGCTACACCTTC	CASSIDGGELYGYTF
.	15	TRBV5-1	TRBJ2-7	.	TGCGCCAGCAGCCCGACGCGGGACCTACCTAGAGAGCAGTACTTC	CASSPTRDLPREQYF
TRBD1	19	TRBV19	TRBJ1-4	.	TGTGCCAGTAGTACTCGGACAGGCCACCAAGGGCGGGATAATGAAAAACTGTTTTTT	CASSTRTGHQGRDNEKLFF
TRBD1	20	TRBV5-4	TRBJ1-2	.	TGTGCCAGCAGCTTGGGGGACCGAGGGACAGGGAGTAATCTAAACTATGGCTACACCTTC	CASSLGDRGTGSNLNYGYTF
.	15	TRBV7-2	TRBJ1-2	.	TGTGCCAGCAGCTTATGGGACATGGGGTTACGTGGCTACACCTTC	CASSLWDMGLRGYTF
.	14	TRBV4-1	TRBJ2-3	.	TGCGCCAGCAGCCCGCGGGAACTCACAGATACGCAGTATTTT	CASSPRELTDTQYF
TRBD1	19	TRBV7-9	TRBJ1-6	.	TGTGCCAGCAGCCATGGCGGGACAGGGATGCAAGGTTATAATTCACCCCTCCACTTT	CASSHGGTGMQGYNSPLHF
TRBD2	16	TRBV6-2/TRBV6-3	TRBJ2-5	.	TGTGCCAGCAGTTACTGGAGTAGCGGGGGTCGAGAGACCCAGTACTTC	CASSYWSSGGRETQYF
.	14	TRBV5-4	TRBJ2-7	.	TGTGCCACCCATCGTGGGGCAGGGACCTACGAGCAGTACTTC	CATHRGAGTYEQYF
TRBD1	15	TRBV3-1/TRBV3-2	TRBJ1-2	.	TGTGCCAGCAGCCATGGACAGGGGCAATACTATGGCTACACCTTC	CASSHGQGQYYGYTF
.	13	TRBV7-6	TRBJ2-3	.	TGTGCCAGCAGCTTGTCAGGAGGAGATACGCAGTATTTT	CASSLSGGDTQYF
.	15	TRBV24-1	TRBJ2-3	once	TGTGCCACCAGTGATCCCAGGGGCAGCGCAGATACGCAGTATTTT	CATSDPRGSADTQYF
.	11	TRBV18	TRBJ2-5	few	TGTGCCAGCTCACCGGGCGAGACCCAGTACTTC	CASSPGETQYF
TRBD2	18	TRBV10-3	TRBJ2-3	.	TGTGCCATCAGTGAGTCGAAATTCTCGACTAGCGCCACAGATACGCAGTATTTT	CAISESKFSTSATDTQYF
.	12	TRBV7-2	TRBJ1-1	once	TGTGCCAGCAGCTTCAGGGTCCCTGAAGCTTTCTTT	CASSFRVPEAFF
TRBD2	22	TRBV10-2	TRBJ2-3	.	TGCGCCAGCAGGGCCCTCGGGGGACTAGCGGGGGGACGTCGATTTAGCACAGATACGCAGTATTTT	CASRALGGLAGGRRFSTDTQYF
TRBD2	20	TRBV5-1	TRBJ2-3	.	TGCGCCAGCAGTTTTCGACTAGCGCAACGACTACTCCTTAGCACAGATACGCAGTATTTT	CASSFRLAQRLLLSTDTQYF
TRBD2	15	TRBV10-2	TRBJ2-7	.	TGCGCCAGCACAGAGACTAGCGGGGACTTCTACGAGCAGTACTTC	CASTETSGDFYEQYF
.	16	TRBV7-2	TRBJ2-5	.	TGTGCCAGCAGCTTAGTATCGCTAGCTGGCCAAGAGACCCAGTACTTC	CASSLVSLAGQETQYF
.	11	TRBV11-2	TRBJ1-1	.	TGTGCCAGCAGCTTGAGCACTGAAGCTTTCTTT	CASSLSTEAFF
.	14	TRBV11-2	TRBJ1-1	.	TGTGCCAGCATTCTCCATACAGGGAGCACTGAAGCTTTCTTT	CASILHTGSTEAFF
TRBD1	12	TRBV28	TRBJ2-7	.	TGTGCCAGCAGGACAGGGACAGGCGAGCAGTACTTC	CASRTGTGEQYF
.	14	TRBV6-5	TRBJ1-3	few	TGTGCCAGCATTTCCGGCCAGGCTGGAAACACCATATATTTT	CASISGQAGNTIYF
.	15	TRBV28	TRBJ1-4	few	TGTGCCAGCAGTCCGACGGACAAAAAGAATGAAAAACTGTTTTTT	CASSPTDKKNEKLFF
.	13	TRBV6-1	TRBJ2-2	.	TGTGCCAGCAGTGAAGCGTCATCCGGGGAGCTGTTTTTT	CASSEASSGELFF
.	11	TRBV19	TRBJ1-4	.	TGTGCCTCCTCGGACAGTGAAAAACTGTTTTTT	CASSDSEKLFF
.	15	TRBV6-5	TRBJ1-1	.	TGTGCCAGCAGTTACTCGACGGAGGAGTGGACTGAAGCTTTCTTT	CASSYSTEEWTEAFF
.	14	TRBV5-5	TRBJ1-3	.	TGTGCCAGCAGCTCCCAGGGAACTGGAAACACCATATATTTT	CASSSQGTGNTIYF
.	14	TRBV5-4	TRBJ1-2	.	TGTGCCAGCAGTTTAAGGAGGGTTTTAGGTGGCTACACCTTC	CASSLRRVLGGYTF
.	14	TRBV28	TRBJ1-4	.	TGTGCCAGCAGTTTTCCGACAAGCAATGAAAAACTGTTTTTT	CASSFPTSNEKLFF
.	13	TRBV19	TRBJ1-3	.	TGTGCCAGTAGTATGGGGAGAGGAAACACCATATATTTT	CASSMGRGNTIYF
TRBD1	15	TRBV10-3	TRBJ2-3	.	TGTGCCATCAGACGGGACAGGGCGAACACAGATACGCAGTATTTT	CAIRRDRANTDTQYF
TRBD1	16	TRBV9	TRBJ2-7	.	TGTGCCAGCAGCGTCGATCGAGACAGGGCAACCAACGAGCAGTACTTC	CASSVDRDRATNEQYF
.	16	TRBV19	TRBJ1-3	once	TGTGCCAGTAGTATGCTCCGACACCTCTCTGGAAACACCATATATTTT	CASSMLRHLSGNTIYF
TRBD1	17	TRBV11-2	TRBJ1-3	.	TGTGCCAGCAGCTACAACCCGACAGGGAGCTCTGGAAACACCATATATTTT	CASSYNPTGSSGNTIYF
.	16	TRBV4-2	TRBJ2-5	.	TGTGCCAGCAGCCAAGGTCTAGGATGGTACCAAGAGACCCAGTACTTC	CASSQGLGWYQETQYF
.	16	TRBV10-3	TRBJ1-1	.	TGTGCCATCAGCGGACGGGGGGGGCGAATGAACACTGAAGCTTTCTTT	CAISGRGGRMNTEAFF
TRBD1	17	TRBV3-1/TRBV3-2	TRBJ1-2	few	TGTGCCAGCAGCCAGGACTTATCCGGGACAGGGAAGAACGGCTACACCTTC	CASSQDLSGTGKNGYTF
.	14	TRBV15	TRBJ1-5	.	TGTGCCACCAGCCCAGGGGATCCTTATCAGCCCCAGCATTTT	CATSPGDPYQPQHF
TRBD1	13	TRBV5-1	TRBJ1-2	once	TGCGCCAGCAGCGTTACAGGGGGGGATGGCTACACCTTC	CASSVTGGDGYTF
TRBD2	15	TRBV28	TRBJ2-3	.	TGTGCCAGCAGTTTAAGGGGCGGGGGGGCAGATACGCAGTATTTT	CASSLRGGGADTQYF
TRBD1	13	TRBV20-1	TRBJ1-4	.	TGCAGTGCTAGTCCGGGACAGGACCAAAAACTGTTTTTT	CSASPGQDQKLFF
.	14	TRBV6-5	TRBJ1-6	.	TGTGCCAGCAGTTACGCCTCCAGTAATTCACCCCTCCACTTT	CASSYASSNSPLHF
.	12	TRBV27	TRBJ1-4	.	TGTGCCAGCAGTCCTTATCCCGGGAAACTGTTTTTT	CASSPYPGKLFF
.	14	TRBV5-1	TRBJ1-2	.	TGCGCCAGCAGCCCCTCTGGCGGTAACTATGGCTACACCTTC	CASSPSGGNYGYTF
.	14	TRBV2	TRBJ1-6	once	TGTGCCAGCAGTCGACTCCTCGGCGGGTCACCCCTCCACTTT	CASSRLLGGSPLHF
TRBD2	15	TRBV11-2	TRBJ2-5	.	TGTGCCAGCAGCCCGGGACTAGCGGGTTTTGAGACCCAGTACTTC	CASSPGLAGFETQYF
TRBD2	15	TRBV6-1	TRBJ2-5	.	TGTGCCAGCAGTGATGCGGGACTAGCAACAGAGACCCAGTACTTC	CASSDAGLATETQYF
.	17	TRBV19	TRBJ1-6	.	TGTGCCAGTAGTATAGAGATGACAGCACTATATAATTCACCCCTCCACTTT	CASSIEMTALYNSPLHF
.	14	TRBV21-1	TRBJ1-1	.	TGTGCCAGCAGCGGGACAGGGCTGAACACTGAAGCTTTCTTT	CASSGTGLNTEAFF
.	13	TRBV2	TRBJ1-2	.	TGTGCCAGCTTGTGGGACTGGGGCGATGGCTACACCTTC	CASLWDWGDGYTF